This is a list of T cell receptor beta chains from one sample in a study of blood T cells in healthy people across ages. One entry per CDR3 protein results from TCRdb running MiXCR on the 5' RACE reads. Of over 1.5 million distinct CDR3 sequences in the sample, around 50% were seen once. Sequenced material: blood. Receptors were obtained from a woman in her thirties or forties in good health. Both conserved end residues are part of each CDR3. The order of the fields is V gene, D gene, J gene, CDR3 protein. A D gene is named only where the DNA matches it firmly.

TRBV28	.	TRBJ1-2	CASRGPGGEVPHNYGYTF
TRBV7-9	TRBD1	TRBJ1-2	CASSETGTGESLGYGYTF
TRBV7-9	.	TRBJ1-1	CASSSPGRAFF
TRBV15	.	TRBJ2-2	CATSRVTGTSPGELFF
TRBV6-1	TRBD1	TRBJ2-5	CASSDRDRAAETQYF
TRBV6-1	.	TRBJ2-7	CASSSGVPYEQYF
TRBV28	TRBD1	TRBJ2-3	CASRLPTGVTDTQYF
TRBV10-3	.	TRBJ2-3	CAIGESTTDTQYF
TRBV4-3	.	TRBJ2-7	CASSQDWRTYEQYF
TRBV6-5	.	TRBJ1-2	CASSYSGPLGYTF
TRBV9	.	TRBJ2-6	CASSPRPPSSLTSGANVLTF
TRBV3-1	TRBD1	TRBJ2-5	CASSPEHGTGDPQYF
TRBV25-1	.	TRBJ2-3	CASNGGQTDTQYF
TRBV7-9	TRBD2	TRBJ2-3	CASSSGGTITDTQYF
TRBV7-3	.	TRBJ1-5	CASSLLQLYQPQHF
TRBV12-3/TRBV12-4	.	TRBJ2-1	CATGQFNEQFF
TRBV15	.	TRBJ2-4	CAVMNSAEAKNIQYF
TRBV12-3/TRBV12-4	TRBD1	TRBJ1-1	CASSITGRGHEAFF
TRBV7-2	.	TRBJ2-5	CASSLEGAASGTGETQYF
TRBV7-2	TRBD1	TRBJ1-4	CASSLGDRVYATNEKLFF